This TCR beta chain emerged from a study of Graves' ophthalmopathy and Graves' hyperthyroidism. Notes on the study in general: Among expanded thyroid clonotypes above 0.001 frequency, most also occurred in blood. In separating ophthalmopathy from stable hyperthyroidism, a 13-signature model achieved 87.88% sensitivity and approximately 80% specificity.

Investigators amplified TCR beta CDR3 regions from RNA transcripts. RT-PCR in the first round used HTBI primers; a second-round multiplex PCR followed. Each CDR3 protein gets one entry after TCRdb re-called the multiplex PCR reads with MiXCR. Seen here are just over 600,000 distinct CDR3 sequences, about a fifth observed once, and the top ten hold around 6.9%. Thyroid ultrasound, orbital computed tomography, TRAb, serum thyroxine and clinical symptoms formed the basis of diagnosis. PBMCs came from 7.5 to 10 ml of fresh peripheral blood. Germline values: CDR1 SNHLY, CDR2 FYNNEI. This CDR3 is 12 amino acids long. Trimming at V came to 7 bases and at J to 2 bases, leaving 0 bases not matched to a gene. This clonotype was observed at least ten times. Its antigen is undetermined.

The gene calls are TRBV2 and TRBJ2-7, with 9 bases that match TRBD2. The clonotype originates from a woman between 18 and 30 years old with stable Graves' hyperthyroidism. Some clones in this sample may be carry-over from other donors' samples. The specimen sequenced was peripheral blood. The CDR3 protein is CASTSGAYEQYF. For the CDR3, the DNA is TGTGCCAGCACTAGCGGGGCCTACGAGCAGTACTTC.